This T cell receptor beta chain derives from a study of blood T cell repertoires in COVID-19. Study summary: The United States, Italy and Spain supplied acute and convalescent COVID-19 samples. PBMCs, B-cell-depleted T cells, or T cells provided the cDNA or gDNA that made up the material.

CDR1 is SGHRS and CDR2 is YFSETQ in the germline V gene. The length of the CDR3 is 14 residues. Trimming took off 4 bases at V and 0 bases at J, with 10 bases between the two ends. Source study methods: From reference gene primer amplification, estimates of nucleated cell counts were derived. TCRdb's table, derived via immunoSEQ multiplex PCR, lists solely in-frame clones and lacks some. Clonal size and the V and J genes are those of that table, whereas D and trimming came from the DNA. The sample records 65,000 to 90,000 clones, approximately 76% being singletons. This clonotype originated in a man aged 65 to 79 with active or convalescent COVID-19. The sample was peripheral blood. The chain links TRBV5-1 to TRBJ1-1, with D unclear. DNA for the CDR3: TGCGCCAGCAGCGCCGATGGCATGAACACTGAAGCTTTCTTT. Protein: CASSADGMNTEAFF. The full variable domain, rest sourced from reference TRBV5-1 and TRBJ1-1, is KAGVTQTPRYLIKTRGQQVTLSCSPISGHRSVSWYQQTPGQGLQFLFEYFSETQRNKGNFPGRFSGRQFSNSRSEMNVSTLELGDSALYLCASSADGMNTEAFFGQGTRLTVV.